These T cell receptor beta chains were read from a single sample in a study of shared clonotypes between healthy human individuals. Measured with immunoSEQ multiplex PCR; TCRdb has only the in-frame clones, and not every one. The table shows about 610,000 clones, with 95% to 96% occurring only once. The sequenced sample was naive CD8+ T cells sorted from blood. These TCRs come from a young woman in good health. The CDR3 runs from the conserved cysteine through the conserved F or W. Fields, in order: CDR3 length, clone size, J gene, V gene, D gene, CDR3 DNA, CDR3 protein. A D gene is named only where the DNA matches it firmly. Some rows mark clone size as missing; the rest say once, few, many or name a class of expanded clone.

15 | - | TRBJ2-1 | TRBV7-9 | TRBD2 | TGTGCCAGCAGATTCGTACTAGCGGGCTCTAGCGAGCAGTTCTTC | CASRFVLAGSSEQFF
16 | - | TRBJ2-7 | TRBV4-1 | - | TGCGCCAGCAGCCAAAAGACAGGTGGCGTCTCCTACGAGCAGTACTTC | CASSQKTGGVSYEQYF
15 | - | TRBJ2-7 | TRBV7-8 | TRBD1 | TGTGCCAGCAGCTTAGGGCGGACAGGGCCGGACGAGCAGTACTTC | CASSLGRTGPDEQYF
12 | - | TRBJ2-7 | TRBV13 | - | TGTGCCAGCAGCCTTTCCTCCTACGAGCAGTACTTC | CASSLSSYEQYF
15 | - | TRBJ2-7 | TRBV7-2 | - | TGTGCCAGCAGCTTAGTATTTTCGGCCAGGCACGAGCAGTACTTC | CASSLVFSARHEQYF
15 | - | TRBJ1-5 | TRBV4-1 | TRBD1 | TGCGCCAGCAGCCAAACCGGGACAGGGTATCAGCCCCAGCATTTT | CASSQTGTGYQPQHF
14 | once | TRBJ1-1 | TRBV28 | TRBD1 | TGTGCCAGCAGTCTCAGGGGGGGAAACACTGAAGCTTTCTTT | CASSLRGGNTEAFF
13 | once | TRBJ1-2 | TRBV21-1 | - | TGTGCCAGCACCGCCGCCGTCTACTATGGCTACACCTTC | CASTAAVYYGYTF
15 | - | TRBJ2-7 | TRBV25-1 | - | TGTGCCAGCAGTGCAATGGGGGGGCTAACCTACGAGCAGTACTTC | CASSAMGGLTYEQYF
16 | - | TRBJ2-5 | TRBV9 | - | TGTGCCAGCAGCGTAGACGGGAGTGTGGGGCAAGAGACCCAGTACTTC | CASSVDGSVGQETQYF
14 | - | TRBJ2-7 | TRBV27 | - | TGTGCCAGCAGTGTCTTGGGGACCAGGGGCGAGCAGTACTTC | CASSVLGTRGEQYF
14 | once | TRBJ2-7 | TRBV28 | TRBD2 | TGTGCCAGCAGGAAGCTAGCGGGAGATTACGAGCAGTACTTC | CASRKLAGDYEQYF
13 | - | TRBJ1-2 | TRBV10-3 | TRBD1 | TGTGCCATCAGTGAGGAGGACAGGGATGGCTACACCTTC | CAISEEDRDGYTF
13 | once | TRBJ2-7 | TRBV7-3 | - | TGTGCCAGCAGCTTAGGTGCTTCCTACGAGCAGTACTTC | CASSLGASYEQYF
14 | - | TRBJ2-7 | TRBV7-8 | TRBD2 | TGTGCCAGCAGCGCTAGCGGGAGGTCCTACGAGCAGTACTTC | CASSASGRSYEQYF
14 | - | TRBJ2-5 | TRBV7-9 | TRBD2 | TGTGCCAGCAGCTCAGCGGGGGTTCAAGAGACCCAGTACTTC | CASSSAGVQETQYF
13 | once | TRBJ2-7 | TRBV5-6 | - | TGTGCCAGCAGCTTGGCGGGAGTGGGAGAGCAGTACTTC | CASSLAGVGEQYF
13 | once | TRBJ2-7 | TRBV6-1 | - | TGTGCCAGCAGTGAATGGGACGGCTACGAGCAGTACTTC | CASSEWDGYEQYF
21 | - | TRBJ2-1 | TRBV28 | - | TGTGCCAGCCGTACCGATACCTATAGAGCCGGGAGAGGCACTCGGTACAATGAGCAGTTCTTC | CASRTDTYRAGRGTRYNEQFF
15 | - | TRBJ1-1 | TRBV2 | TRBD1 | TGTGCCAGCAGTGAAACGGGACAGGGATACACTGAAGCTTTCTTT | CASSETGQGYTEAFF
12 | - | TRBJ1-1 | TRBV5-6 | - | TGTGCCAGCAGCTTGGACAGCACTGAAGCTTTCTTT | CASSLDSTEAFF
14 | once | TRBJ2-7 | TRBV7-2 | TRBD2 | TGTGCCAGCAGCTTTGCGGGCGGGAGCAACGAGCAGTACTTC | CASSFAGGSNEQYF
13 | - | TRBJ1-4 | TRBV6-5 | - | TGTGCCAGCAGTTACAGGGGGGGTGAAAAACTGTTTTTT | CASSYRGGEKLFF
10 | - | TRBJ1-1 | TRBV28 | - | TGTGCCACTAGGAGGACTGAAGCTTTCTTT | CATRRTEAFF
13 | - | TRBJ1-2 | TRBV2 | TRBD1 | TGTGCCAGCAGTGATACAGGGGGCCCCGGCTACACCTTC | CASSDTGGPGYTF
12 | - | TRBJ1-1 | TRBV5-6 | - | TGTGCCAGCAGCTTGGCAGGGCTTGAAGCTTTCTTT | CASSLAGLEAFF
15 | - | TRBJ2-1 | TRBV7-9 | TRBD2 | TGTGCCAGCAGCGCCCGGACTAGCGTCAGAAATGAGCAGTTCTTC | CASSARTSVRNEQFF
16 | - | TRBJ2-3 | TRBV28 | TRBD2 | TGTGCCAGCAGTTCGTGGCCTAGCGGGAGCACAGATACGCAGTATTTT | CASSSWPSGSTDTQYF
14 | - | TRBJ1-2 | TRBV14 | - | TGTGCCAGCAGCCAAACAGGGAGAGACTATGGCTACACCTTC | CASSQTGRDYGYTF
14 | - | TRBJ2-7 | TRBV19 | - | TGTGCCAGTAGTTTTCGGAGGAGCTCCTACGAGCAGTACTTC | CASSFRRSSYEQYF
15 | once | TRBJ2-7 | TRBV7-9 | TRBD1 | TGTGCCAGCAGCTCATTAGACAGGGGGTCCTACGAGCAGTACTTC | CASSSLDRGSYEQYF
14 | - | TRBJ2-3 | TRBV10-1 | - | TGCGCCCAGCAAGCCCGGGGTAGCACAGATACGCAGTATTTT | CAQQARGSTDTQYF
16 | - | TRBJ1-2 | TRBV9 | - | TGTGCCAGCAGTGGGGACGAGGGATTGCGGACCTATGGCTACACCTTC | CASSGDEGLRTYGYTF
13 | - | TRBJ1-1 | TRBV28 | - | TGTGCCAGCAGCGGCATTAGGGGCCCAGAAGCTTTCTTT | CASSGIRGPEAFF
16 | - | TRBJ2-2 | TRBV7-8 | TRBD1 | TGTGCCAGCAGCTTTTTACAGGGGGGGAACACCGGGGAGCTGTTTTTT | CASSFLQGGNTGELFF
13 | - | TRBJ2-7 | TRBV5-1 | - | TGCGCCAGCAGCCTGGACTATTCTTACGAGCAGTACTTC | CASSLDYSYEQYF
14 | - | TRBJ1-2 | TRBV6-5 | - | TGTGCCAGCAGTTACGGGGGTTCTGACTATGGCTACACCTTC | CASSYGGSDYGYTF
11 | - | TRBJ2-7 | TRBV29-1 | - | TGCAGCGTTCGCTCCGGTTACGAGCAGTACTTC | CSVRSGYEQYF
16 | - | TRBJ2-7 | TRBV9 | - | TGTGCCAGCAGCGCAACCAGAGGCCGAGGGCCAGTCGAGCAGTACTTC | CASSATRGRGPVEQYF
16 | - | TRBJ1-4 | TRBV5-6 | - | TGTGCCAGCAGCTTAAACGATGGGGCGGTAAATGAAAAACTGTTTTTT | CASSLNDGAVNEKLFF
15 | once | TRBJ2-7 | TRBV7-3 | - | TGTGCCAGCAGCTTGCAGGGTGGACCCTCCTACGAGCAGTACTTC | CASSLQGGPSYEQYF
12 | - | TRBJ2-3 | TRBV5-6 | - | TGTGCCAGCAGCTTGCGGGAAGATACGCAGTATTTT | CASSLREDTQYF
13 | - | TRBJ2-3 | TRBV10-3 | - | TGTGCCATCATGATTAACCTGGGAGATACGCAGTATTTT | CAIMINLGDTQYF